Given below is one TCR beta chain in context. Its specificity is unknown. V was trimmed by 4 bases and J by 7 bases, leaving 18 bases between them. CDR1 and CDR2 from the germline V gene are SGHRS and YFSETQ. This CDR3 comprises 15 residues. This sample stems from a study of beta chain features in type 1 diabetes. Study information: Investigators examined roughly 99,000,000 sorted cells across all samples.

The single heparinised draw taken from each donor contained about 100 mL of blood on average. The study, taken as a whole, reports: In all four CD4+ subsets, TCRB CDR3 length was significantly, moderately reduced in type 1 diabetes. Any PCR bias toward short templates would affect both groups alike.

The study reverse transcribed the entire isolated RNA, so it sequenced expressed TCRB transcripts. This table comes from immunoSEQ multiplex PCR, and its TCRdb copy is limited to in-frame clones, with some not included. The table shows 150,000 to 200,000 clones, with 6.5% to 8.5% occurring only once. Specimen: central memory CD4+ T cells from blood. The chain recombines TRBV5-1 with TRBJ1-5; D may be TRBD1 (6 bases). The TCR sequence derives from a woman younger than 35 with type 1 diabetes. The CDR3 coding sequence is TGCGCCAGCAGCCCCAGTTACAGGGACGGGCAGCCCCAGCATTTT. Translated, it gives CASSPSYRDGQPQHF.